The 19 T cell receptor beta chains below were found in one sample sequenced in a study of blood T cell repertoires in COVID-19. Method: immunoSEQ multiplex PCR; TCRdb's copy keeps in-frame clones and lacks some. Among about 49,000 clones listed, around 86% were seen once. Sequenced input: peripheral blood. The receptors here all came from a man aged 35 to 55 with active COVID-19.

This sequence joins TRBV18 and TRBJ2-1; D is uncertain. V lost 2 bases to trimming and J lost 6 bases, with 8 bases between them. CDR3 size: 13 residues. Germline CDR1 is KGHSH and CDR2 is LQKENI. CDR3 in amino acids: CASSPASVNEQFF. CDR3 DNA: TGTGCCAGCTCACCAGCTAGTGTCAATGAGCAGTTCTTC.

The chain combines TRBV28 with TRBJ2-5; D unclear. Per the germline V gene, CDR1 is MDHEN and CDR2 is SYDVKM. The V gene lost 1 base and the J gene lost 4 bases, with 4 bases spanning the gap. The CDR3 sequence is 12 residues long. CDR3 DNA: TGTGCCAGCAGTTTATATCGAGAGACCCAGTACTTC. Its protein is CASSLYRETQYF.

The chain combines TRBV25-1 with TRBJ1-2; D ambiguous. The CDR3 totals 14 residues. Per the germline V gene, CDR1 is MGHDK and CDR2 is SYGVNS. The V end lost 3 bases, the J end lost 5 bases, and 13 bases lay between the germline ends. The DNA for the CDR3 is TGTGCCAGCAGTGACCCACCCGGGGAGTATGGCTACACCTTC. It yields the protein CASSDPPGEYGYTF.

This sequence joins TRBV18 and TRBJ2-3, with D possibly TRBD2 on 5 matching bases. V was clipped by 3 bases and J by 0 bases, with 10 bases between them. This CDR3 is 15 amino acids long. The V gene's germline CDR1 is KGHSH and CDR2 LQKENI. CDR3 residues: CASSPSVASTDTQYF. The DNA for the CDR3 is TGTGCCAGCTCACCTAGCGTTGCTAGCACAGATACGCAGTATTTT.

This clone was observed once. The J gene is TRBJ2-1, the V gene TRBV2, with D possibly matching TRBD2 (6 bases). Germline V CDR1 and CDR2: SNHLY, FYNNEI. This CDR3 has 17 residues. V lost 2 bases and J 3 bases, leaving 17 bases between the germline ends. The CDR3 sequence: CASSELTGLLIYNEQFF. In DNA, the CDR3 is TGTGCCAGCAGTGAACTGACGGGACTGTTAATCTACAATGAGCAGTTCTTC.

The rearrangement uses TRBV7-9 and TRBJ2-6; 7 bases are shared with TRBD1. Germline V lookup: CDR1 SEHNR, CDR2 FQNEAQ (reference sequence). V shed 1 base, J shed 4 bases, and the junction held 7 bases outside the gene matches. The CDR3 is 17 amino acids. This CDR3 reads CASSLGNRGVGANVLTF. CDR3 coding DNA: TGTGCCAGCAGCTTAGGGAACAGGGGTGTGGGGGCCAACGTCCTGACTTTC.

V is TRBV6-5 and J is TRBJ1-6; D is uncertain. Trimming shortened V by 8 bases and J by 0 bases, and 11 bases separated the two germline ends. The CDR3 consists of 15 residues. Germline lookup yields CDR1 MNHEY and CDR2 SVGAGI. The CDR3 nucleotides read TGTGCCAGCGGTACTTCAAGCTCCTATAATTCACCCCTCCACTTT. It is translated as CASGTSSSYNSPLHF.

J is TRBJ2-4 and V is TRBV11-2; no clear D. The CDR3 is made up of 12 amino acids. Germline V gene data show CDR1 as SGHAT and CDR2 as FQNNGV. Trimming took off 1 base at V and 10 bases at J, with 8 bases between the two ends. This CDR3 reads CASSLGDSIQYF. The CDR3, as DNA: TGTGCCAGCAGCTTAGGAGACTCGATTCAGTACTTC.

The chain is built from TRBV15 and TRBJ2-7; the D gene is possibly TRBD2 (7 bases). This CDR3 comprises 13 residues. Trimming removed 3 bases at V and 4 bases at J, with 10 bases between. The V gene's germline CDR1 is LNHNV and CDR2 YYDKDF (reference sequence). The CDR3 is CATSRRGGYEQYF. The CDR3, as DNA: TGTGCCACCAGCAGGAGGGGGGGGTACGAGCAGTACTTC.

As to this clone: The junction does not match germline at one end; this may be a read error. V usage is TRBV27 and J usage is TRBJ2-5; D may be TRBD1 (6 bases). CDR1 MNHEY and CDR2 SMNVEV come from the germline V gene (reference sequence). CDR3 length: 15 residues. CDR3 loop: CASSNRTDSQGTQYF. CDR3 bases: TGTGCCAGCAGTAACAGGACGGACAGCCAAGGGACCCAGTACTTC.

The rearrangement links TRBV30 to TRBJ2-5, with 9 bases identical to TRBD2. Germline-derived CDR1 and CDR2 are GTSNPN and SVGIG (reference sequence). The CDR3 is 15 residues long. Trimming cost V 2 bases and J 5 bases; bases outside gene matches: 9. CDR3 residues: CAWSPLAGWVETQYF. In DNA form, the CDR3 reads TGTGCCTGGAGTCCCCTAGCGGGATGGGTGGAGACCCAGTACTTC.

V gene TRBV28 combines with J gene TRBJ2-3; 11 nucleotides line up with TRBD1. Germline V CDR1 and CDR2: MDHEN, SYDVKM. The CDR3 covers 17 residues. The V segment lost 2 bases and the J segment 4 bases; nucleotides outside the gene matches: 8. CDR3 in DNA: TGTGCCAGCAGTTTAACCGGACAGGGGGCTTTTGCAGATACGCAGTATTTT. This gives the protein CASSLTGQGAFADTQYF.

About this clone: One end of the junction is discordant with germline, which a read error may explain. Other DNA sequences from this sample encode an identical CDR3 as well. The rearrangement joins TRBV19 to TRBJ2-7, with 7 bases lining up with TRBD2. Germline values: CDR1 LNHDA, CDR2 SQIVND (reference sequence). The CDR3 runs to 14 residues. The DNA of the CDR3 is TGCGCCAGTAGTTCGAGCGGGGATTACTACGAGCAGTACTTC. It codes for CASSSSGDYYEQYF.

This clone appeared a single time. This rearrangement joins TRBV7-3 to TRBJ2-1, with 9 bases lining up with TRBD1. The CDR3 totals 15 residues. Germline lookup yields CDR1 SGHTA and CDR2 FQGTGA. The J segment lost 6 bases and the V segment lost 4 bases, leaving 7 bases of the junction unmatched. The CDR3 loop is CASSWGQGDRNEQFF. CDR3 bases: TGTGCCAGCAGCTGGGGACAGGGAGACCGCAATGAGCAGTTCTTC. Full variable domain (outside the CDR3, taken from reference TRBV7-3 and TRBJ2-1): GAGVSQTPSNKVTEKGKYVELRCDPISGHTALYWYRQSLGQGPEFLIYFQGTGAADDSGLPNDRFFAVRPEGSVSTLKIQRTERGDSAVYLCASSWGQGDRNEQFFGPGTRLTVL.

This sequence joins TRBV11-2 and TRBJ1-2, with a possible D match to TRBD1 (6 bases). The V gene lost 4 bases and the J gene lost 8 bases, with 17 bases spanning the gap. The germline V gene encodes CDR1 SGHAT and CDR2 FQNNGV. The CDR3 totals 14 residues. The CDR3 reads CASSSRGPSLGYTF. The CDR3 DNA is TGTGCCAGCAGCTCCAGGGGCCCCTCGCTCGGCTACACCTTC.

In DNA form, the CDR3 reads TGTGCCAGCGTTTCGGGGAGAAGCGGCAATCAGCCCCAGCATTTT. Encoded protein: CASVSGRSGNQPQHF. The chain recombines TRBV28 with TRBJ1-5; D gene uncertain. V lost 8 bases and J 2 bases, leaving 16 bases between the germline ends. The CDR3 runs to 15 residues. CDR1 is MDHEN, CDR2 SYDVKM, per germline.

This sequence joins TRBV4-1 and TRBJ2-1; possible D gene TRBD1, 6 bases. V was clipped by 0 bases and J by 10 bases, with 13 bases between them. This CDR3 region has 14 residues. The germline gives CDR1 MGHRA, CDR2 YSYEKL. CDR3 sequence reads: CASSQDLGTTEQFF. CDR3 DNA sequence: TGCGCCAGCAGCCAAGATCTTGGGACAACAGAGCAGTTCTTC.

The rearrangement links TRBV6-5 to TRBJ1-2; no clear D. Deletions cut 4 bases from V and 8 bases from J, with 14 bases between. Germline CDR1 reads MNHEY; CDR2 reads SVGAGI. The CDR3 runs 13 residues. The DNA for the CDR3 is TGTGCCAGCAGTTTCTCCCAGTTCTGGGGCTACACCTTC. It specifies CASSFSQFWGYTF.

The chain combines TRBV10-1 with TRBJ2-1, with TRBD2 matching over 12 bases. The CDR3 has 13 residues. Germline V lookup: CDR1 WNHNN, CDR2 SYGVQD (reference sequence). Losses at the gene ends were 9 bases for V and 9 bases for J; bases not matched to a gene: 6. For the CDR3, the DNA is TGCGCCAGGATGACTAGCGGGAGTACTGAGCAGTTCTTC. This encodes CARMTSGSTEQFF.